Listed below are T cell receptor beta chains from one sample, sequenced in a study of CD8 T cells in Susac syndrome. TCRdb itself ran the immunoSEQ multiplex PCR reads through MiXCR, one entry per CDR3 protein. The sample holds roughly 140,000 distinct CDR3 sequences, roughly 94% seen once. Sample: CD8+ T cells from PBMCs. All receptors come from a human donor in good health. CDR3s include the opening cysteine and the closing phenylalanine or tryptophan. D genes are given only for firm matches. Clone size is stated in some rows and not others, as once, few, many or a class when expanded.

.,TRBJ2-6,TRBV12-3/TRBV12-4,.,TGTGCCAGCAGTAGGGGGGCCAACGTCCTGACTTTC,CASSRGANVLTF
.,TRBJ1-2,TRBV9,.,TGTGCCAGCAGCACAGGGTCCGCGGATGGCTACACCTTC,CASSTGSADGYTF
.,TRBJ2-3,TRBV7-9,.,TGTGCCAGCGCCGCCCATAGCACAGATACGCAGTATTTT,CASAAHSTDTQYF
.,TRBJ1-1,TRBV29-1,.,TGCAGCGTTGTGGTCGTCACTGAAGCTTTCTTT,CSVVVVTEAFF
.,TRBJ2-7,TRBV27,once,TGTGCCACCGCCAGCTCCTACGAGCAGTACTTC,CATASSYEQYF
TRBD1,TRBJ2-6,TRBV28,.,TGTGCCAGCCGCCGGGACAGTGGCTCTGGGGCCAACGTCCTGACTTTC,CASRRDSGSGANVLTF
TRBD1,TRBJ2-4,TRBV4-1,.,TGCGCCAGCAGCCATGACAGGGGAAACATTCAGTACTTC,CASSHDRGNIQYF
.,TRBJ2-7,TRBV30,.,TGTGCCTGGGATGACACTGGTTTGGCCTACGAGCAGTACTTC,CAWDDTGLAYEQYF
.,TRBJ2-5,TRBV27,.,TGTGCCAGCAGTTTTAGGCCGGGTACCCTCCAGACCCAGTACTTC,CASSFRPGTLQTQYF
TRBD1,TRBJ2-7,TRBV7-9,.,TGTGCCAGCAGCTTAACGGGACAGGACTACGAGCAGTACTTC,CASSLTGQDYEQYF
.,TRBJ2-7,TRBV2,.,TGTGCCAGCAGTGATCAGGGGCCAGTAATCGAGCAGTACTTC,CASSDQGPVIEQYF
TRBD2,TRBJ2-1,TRBV9,.,TGTGCCAGCAGTCCAACTAGCGCCTCCTACAATGAGCAGTTCTTC,CASSPTSASYNEQFF
TRBD2,TRBJ2-5,TRBV7-9,.,TGTGCCAGCAGCCCTCGGGGGGACTATGAGACCCAGTACTTC,CASSPRGDYETQYF
TRBD1,TRBJ1-1,TRBV9,.,TGTGCCAGCAGTTTGTCCGGGACAGGGGACTCTGAAGCTTTCTTT,CASSLSGTGDSEAFF
.,TRBJ1-5,TRBV27,.,TGTGCCACCAGGGCCGAGACACAAAGCAATCAGCCCCAGCATTTT,CATRAETQSNQPQHF
TRBD2,TRBJ2-1,TRBV7-8,.,TGTGCCAGCAGCTTAGATCGCGGGAGCTCCTACAATGAGCAGTTCTTC,CASSLDRGSSYNEQFF
.,TRBJ2-7,TRBV9,.,TGTGCCAGCAGCTTCCCGACCTCCTACGAGCAGTACTTC,CASSFPTSYEQYF
.,TRBJ1-5,TRBV9,.,TGTGCCAGCAGCGTAGGGGTCGGTCACCAGCCCCAGCATTTT,CASSVGVGHQPQHF
.,TRBJ1-4,TRBV7-9,.,TGTGCCAGCAGCTTAAAGGGCGGGGGGCCTGAAAAACTGTTTTTT,CASSLKGGGPEKLFF
.,TRBJ2-5,TRBV27,.,TGTGCCAGCAGTTTATCGCTAGCGACCCAAGAGACCCAGTACTTC,CASSLSLATQETQYF
.,TRBJ1-2,TRBV27,.,TGTGCCAGCAGTTTCCTCCCAGCGGCAAGCTATGGCTACACCTTC,CASSFLPAASYGYTF
.,TRBJ2-1,TRBV7-8,.,TGTGCCAGCGGGCTAGCGTCCTACAATGAGCAGTTCTTC,CASGLASYNEQFF
TRBD2,TRBJ2-5,TRBV5-6,.,TGTGCCAGCAGTGCAGCGGGAGACCAAGAGACCCAGTACTTC,CASSAAGDQETQYF
TRBD2,TRBJ2-1,TRBV14,.,TGTGCCAGCAGCCAAGACGAATGGCGGGAGATGAATGAGCAGTTCTTC,CASSQDEWREMNEQFF
TRBD1,TRBJ1-1,TRBV15,.,TGTGCCACCATGGGAAGGGGGCAAACTGAAGCTTTCTTT,CATMGRGQTEAFF
.,TRBJ2-5,TRBV6-6,.,TGTGCCAGCAGTGCCGGGGGGCCGGAGACCCAGTACTTC,CASSAGGPETQYF
TRBD1,TRBJ1-1,TRBV29-1,.,TGCAGCGTTGAAACAGGGGCGCCTGAAGTTTTCTTT,CSVETGAPEVFF
TRBD2,TRBJ2-1,TRBV27,once,TGTGCCAGCAGTTTATCGACTAGCGGAAACAATGAGCAGTTCTTC,CASSLSTSGNNEQFF
.,TRBJ1-3,TRBV13,.,TGTGCCAGCAGCTTAAACCCAGGCGGAAACACCATATATTTT,CASSLNPGGNTIYF
TRBD2,TRBJ2-1,TRBV9,.,TGTGCCAGCAGCGTAGCTGGGACTAAAAATGAGCAGTTCTTC,CASSVAGTKNEQFF
TRBD2,TRBJ2-1,TRBV3-1,.,TGTGCCAGCAGCCAGGTCCTGGGGGAGGGCGGGAATGAGCAGTTCTTC,CASSQVLGEGGNEQFF
TRBD2,TRBJ2-1,TRBV30,.,TGTGCCTGGAGTCTAGCGGATTACAATGAGCAGTTCTTC,CAWSLADYNEQFF
.,TRBJ2-1,TRBV29-1,.,TGCAGCGTTGATGGTAGCTCCTACAATGAGCAGTTCTTC,CSVDGSSYNEQFF
TRBD2,TRBJ2-5,TRBV7-9,.,TGTGCCAGCAGCTTAGCGCTAGGGAGGGGAGAGACCCAGTACTTC,CASSLALGRGETQYF
.,TRBJ1-1,TRBV13,.,TGTGCCAGCAGCTCCGTCGGACAGCTGAACACTGAAGCTTTCTTT,CASSSVGQLNTEAFF
TRBD1,TRBJ2-7,TRBV20-1,.,TGCAGTGCTACCGGGACAGGTGCTACGATGGAGCAGTACTTC,CSATGTGATMEQYF
TRBD2,TRBJ2-1,TRBV3-1,.,TGTGCCAGCAGCTTTACGGGGGGTGAGCAGTTCTTC,CASSFTGGEQFF